This TCR beta chain comes out of a study of CD8 T cells in Susac syndrome. The germline gives CDR1 DFQATT, CDR2 SNEGSKA (reference sequence). The CDR3 runs 13 residues. Trimming pared 6 bases from V and 6 bases from J, leaving 15 bases between. Random-hexamer reverse transcription was applied to about 0.5 to 1 ug RNA. TCRdb processed the immunoSEQ multiplex PCR reads anew with MiXCR; each CDR3 protein has one entry. The sample has more than 150,000 distinct CDR3 sequences; around 94% are singletons. Controls comprised healthy donors matched for age and sex. The CD8+ and CD4+ T cells were negatively isolated, with the TEMRA cells enriched by FACS.

This chain connects TRBV20-1 to TRBJ1-5, with no clear D. This TCR derives from a human donor in good health. What was sequenced was CD4+ T cells from PBMCs. CDR3 in amino acids: CSANDGGSQPQHF. DNA of the CDR3: TGCAGTGCCAACGACGGCGGTAGTCAGCCCCAGCATTTT.